What follows are 14 T cell receptor beta chains derived from one specimen sequenced in a study of T cells after somatic rescue of genetic block. The repertoire was sequenced with immunoSEQ multiplex PCR; TCRdb's copy has only in-frame clones and lacks some. The data hold 70,000 to 95,000 clones, with approximately 90% observed a single time. The sequenced sample was peripheral blood mononuclear cells (PBMCs). These receptors were taken from a woman between 18 and 30 years old.

The rearrangement joins TRBV19 to TRBJ2-3, with 8 bases identical to TRBD1. The CDR3 is 13 residues long. The J segment lost 4 bases and the V segment lost 7 bases, leaving 4 bases of the junction unmatched. Germline V CDR1 and CDR2: LNHDA, SQIVND (reference sequence). The CDR3 coding sequence is TGTGCCAGTACTACAGGGGGGCCAGATACGCAGTATTTT. This encodes CASTTGGPDTQYF.

V is TRBV10-2 and J is TRBJ1-3; D is perhaps TRBD1 (6 bases). V dropped 4 bases and J dropped 0 bases, with 13 bases sitting between them. CDR3 length: 16 residues. Per germline, CDR1 WSHSY and CDR2 SAAADI. The CDR3 reads CASSARQETSGNTIYF. In DNA form, the CDR3 reads TGCGCCAGCAGTGCCCGACAGGAGACCTCTGGAAACACCATATATTTT.

This chain joins TRBV7-2 and TRBJ2-2; D possibly corresponds to TRBD2 (6 bases). This CDR3 has 17 amino acids. Trimming took off 3 bases at V and 4 bases at J, with 18 bases between the two ends. Germline V gives CDR1 SGHTA, CDR2 FQGNSA. The CDR3 protein is CASSLPSVIRSTGELFF. Written as DNA, the CDR3 is TGTGCCAGCAGCTTGCCTAGCGTCATACGGTCCACCGGGGAGCTGTTTTTT. Full variable domain (missing parts from reference TRBV7-2 and TRBJ2-2): GAGVSQSPSNKVTEKGKDVELRCDPISGHTALYWYRQSLGQGLEFLIYFQGNSAPDKSGLPSDRFSAERTGGSVSTLTIQRTQQEDSAVYLCASSLPSVIRSTGELFFGEGSRLTVL.

V usage is TRBV7-2 and J usage is TRBJ2-1; D is unresolved. Deletions cut 5 bases from V and 7 bases from J, with 15 bases between. The CDR3 length is 14 residues. Germline values: CDR1 SGHTA, CDR2 FQGNSA. CDR3 loop: CASSTQWVENEQFF. The CDR3 coding sequence is TGTGCCAGCAGCACCCAATGGGTGGAGAATGAGCAGTTCTTC.

This chain joins TRBV28 and TRBJ2-1; D is unclear. V was pared by 3 bases and J by 8 bases, with 8 bases between. This CDR3 contains 12 residues. Per germline, CDR1 MDHEN and CDR2 SYDVKM. CDR3 DNA sequence: TGTGCCAGCAGTTTTCTAAACCATGAGCAGTTCTTC. It yields the protein CASSFLNHEQFF.

The chain is built from TRBV27 and TRBJ2-7; 7 nucleotides agree with TRBD1. This CDR3 is 15 amino acids long. Germline values: CDR1 MNHEY, CDR2 SMNVEV (reference sequence). J lost 3 bases, V lost 5 bases, and 10 bases had no gene match. In nucleotides, the CDR3 is TGTGCCAGCAGTCACAACTTGGGACAGAACTACGAGCAGTACTTC. The encoded protein is CASSHNLGQNYEQYF.

The chain carries TRBV10-3 and TRBJ1-2; perhaps TRBD1 as D (5 bases). The CDR3 is 14 residues long. The germline V gene encodes CDR1 ENHRY and CDR2 SYGVKD. V was cut by 10 bases and J by 1 base, with 16 bases left in between. The chain's CDR3 is CATRVGQNNYGYTF. CDR3 bases: TGTGCCACCAGGGTAGGCCAGAATAACTATGGCTACACCTTC.

V gene TRBV27 combines with J gene TRBJ1-5; D unclear. With 4 bases removed from V and 7 bases from J, the gap between germline ends came to 8 bases. Germline CDR1 MNHEY, CDR2 SMNVEV (reference sequence). This CDR3 has 12 amino acids. The CDR3 protein is CASSWVGQPQHF. CDR3 DNA sequence: TGTGCCAGCAGTTGGGTGGGCCAGCCCCAGCATTTT.

CDR3 sequence reads: CASSPHPARLNEQFF. For the CDR3, the DNA is TGTGCCAGTAGTCCCCACCCGGCAAGGTTGAATGAGCAGTTCTTC. The chain recombines TRBV19 with TRBJ2-1; D unclear. The CDR3 totals 15 residues. The germline V and J ends were trimmed by 5 bases and 7 bases, with 18 bases remaining between them. Germline V gene data show CDR1 as LNHDA and CDR2 as SQIVND (reference sequence).

The chain joins TRBV28 to TRBJ2-1; 9 bases match TRBD1. This CDR3 spans 15 amino acids. V dropped 3 bases and J dropped 7; count of bases not matched to a gene: 7. The V gene's germline CDR1 is MDHEN and CDR2 SYDVKM. The CDR3 region is CASSFPGQGNNEQFF. The CDR3 bases are TGTGCCAGCAGTTTCCCGGGACAGGGTAATAATGAGCAGTTCTTC.

The V gene is TRBV18, the J gene TRBJ2-7, with 7 bases matching TRBD1. The CDR3 extends over 16 amino acids. Germline CDR1 reads KGHSH; CDR2 reads LQKENI. The junction had 7 bases not matched to a gene; V was cut back by 0 bases and J by 2 bases. CDR3 sequence (DNA): TGTGCCAGCTCACCACCCCCCGGGACAGCACCCTACGAGCAGTACTTC. Protein: CASSPPPGTAPYEQYF.

The chain has TRBV28 and TRBJ2-7; no clear D. Germline loops: CDR1 MDHEN, CDR2 SYDVKM. This CDR3 spans 14 amino acids. The V end lost 3 bases, the J end lost 0 bases, and 9 bases lay between the germline ends. CDR3 in DNA: TGTGCCAGCAGTTTCGACTGGAGCTCCTACGAGCAGTACTTC. This codes for CASSFDWSSYEQYF.

At least ten counts were recorded for this clone. The chain recombines TRBV18 with TRBJ1-2; D unclear. Germline V gene sequence: CDR1 KGHSH, CDR2 LQKENI. V gave up 2 bases and J gave up 5 bases, with 12 bases separating them. This CDR3 is 14 amino acids long. The CDR3 region is CASSPTSGHYGYTF. CDR3 sequence (DNA): TGTGCCAGCTCACCAACCTCAGGCCATTATGGCTACACCTTC.

This clone is a singleton in its sample. The rearrangement links TRBV6-1 to TRBJ2-1; 8 nucleotides agree with TRBD2. J gave up 7 bases and V 3 bases, and 2 bases lay outside the gene matches. CDR1 is MNHNS, CDR2 SASEGT, per germline. The CDR3 is 13 amino acids. The CDR3 region is CASSEREVNEQFF. CDR3 bases: TGTGCCAGCAGTGAGCGGGAGGTTAATGAGCAGTTCTTC.